This T cell receptor (beta chain) emerged from a study of blood T cells in healthy people across ages. CDR3 length equals 15 residues. Germline loops: CDR1 SGHRS, CDR2 YFSETQ. V was clipped by 0 bases and J by 11 bases, with 15 bases between them. A second PCR of roughly 7 to 11 cycles used a sample-barcoded 5' primer and a J-beta primer mix. TCRdb called the 5' RACE reads again in MiXCR, with one record for every CDR3 protein. The repertoire includes approximately 1,000,000 distinct CDR3 sequences, roughly two fifths of them detected once, and less than 15% sits in the top ten. Findings and limits, study-wide: Those diversity estimates obtained from one million T cells were thought to be underestimates.

To note about this clonotype: Its antigen is currently unknown.

The chain is built from TRBV5-1 and TRBJ1-6; D gene unclear. Source material: blood. This TCR was recovered from a man younger than 30 in good health. In nucleotides, the CDR3 is TGCGCCAGCAGCTTGGGGCAGCAGCAACAAGCACCCCTCCACTTT. Amino acids: CASSLGQQQQAPLHF.